The rows below give T cell receptor beta chains drawn from one sample of a study of blood T cell repertoires in COVID-19. Clones were read by immunoSEQ multiplex PCR, and TCRdb kept only the in-frame ones, dropping some. The data contain hundreds of thousands of clones, about 88% of them singletons. The specimen sequenced was PBMCs or T cells enriched from blood (not recorded which). The origin of the receptors is a woman in her forties who had recovered from COVID-19. CDR3s include the opening cysteine and the closing phenylalanine or tryptophan. A D gene is named only where the DNA matches it firmly. Size is stated for part of the rows, as once, few or many counts, or as a class when the clone is expanded.

v_gene	d_gene	j_gene	abundance	CDR3nt	CDR3aa
TRBV28	TRBD1	TRBJ2-3	NA	TGTGCCAGCAGTTCCTTGACAGGGCTCGACACAGATACGCAGTATTTT	CASSSLTGLDTDTQYF
TRBV11-3	NA	TRBJ1-1	NA	TGTGCCAGCAGCTTAGATGCGGGGGCGAACACTGAAGCTTTCTTT	CASSLDAGANTEAFF
TRBV27	NA	TRBJ1-4	NA	TGTGCCAGCAGTTCCTACTTAAGGGGAACTAATGAAAAACTGTTTTTT	CASSSYLRGTNEKLFF
TRBV3-1/TRBV3-2	NA	TRBJ2-5	few	TGTGCCAGCAGCCCCCCGGGATCCCAAGAGACCCAGTACTTC	CASSPPGSQETQYF
TRBV5-1	NA	TRBJ1-2	NA	TGCGCCAGCAGCTTGGCCGGGCAGGGTGAGGGCTACACCTTC	CASSLAGQGEGYTF
TRBV28	TRBD1	TRBJ2-4	NA	TGTGCCAGCAGTTTAGTGCAGGGGGCAGACATTCAGTACTTC	CASSLVQGADIQYF
TRBV19	TRBD1	TRBJ1-4	NA	TGTGCCAGTAGTGAAACAGGGGGCCTTAATGAAAAACTGTTTTTT	CASSETGGLNEKLFF
TRBV28	TRBD1	TRBJ1-2	NA	TGTGCCAGCAGGGAGACAGGGGCGACCTTCAACTATGGCTACACCTTC	CASRETGATFNYGYTF
TRBV3-1/TRBV3-2	NA	TRBJ2-1	NA	TGTGCCAGCAGCCTAGATGGGGGGTCCCCCTACAATGAGCAGTTCTTC	CASSLDGGSPYNEQFF
TRBV13	TRBD1	TRBJ2-7	few	TGTGCCAGCAGCAAATTGGGACAGGAGGTCCACGAGCAGTACTTC	CASSKLGQEVHEQYF
TRBV30	NA	TRBJ1-6	few	TGTGCCTGGAACAGCTTGGGACTCGTAAATTCACCCCTCCACTTT	CAWNSLGLVNSPLHF
TRBV7-2	NA	TRBJ1-1	NA	TGTGCCAGCAGCTTAGAGTGGCAGGGGCACACTGAAGCTTTCTTT	CASSLEWQGHTEAFF
TRBV7-9	NA	TRBJ1-1	NA	TGTGCCAGCAGCTTCGCTTCAGGGATGGGCACTGAAGCTTTCTTT	CASSFASGMGTEAFF
TRBV5-4	TRBD1	TRBJ1-2	NA	TGTGCCAGCAGCCCTAATCCTCGGGGGACAGGGGGCAACTATGGCTACACCTTC	CASSPNPRGTGGNYGYTF
TRBV7-3	TRBD2	TRBJ2-2	NA	TGTGCCAGCAGCCTTAGCGGGAGGGCCAGGGGCGGGGAGCTGTTTTTT	CASSLSGRARGGELFF
TRBV7-9	TRBD1	TRBJ1-1	NA	TGTGCCAGCAGATTTACAGGGGACGATGAAGCTTTCTTT	CASRFTGDDEAFF
TRBV2	NA	TRBJ2-1	few	TGTGCCAGCAGCCTCCGTGGCAGGGCCAATGAGCAGTTCTTC	CASSLRGRANEQFF
TRBV28	NA	TRBJ2-2	NA	TGTGCCAGCAGTTCCGTAGGGGGGGCCGACACCGGGGAGCTGTTTTTT	CASSSVGGADTGELFF
TRBV6-8	NA	TRBJ1-3	NA	TGTGCCAGCAGGGACACCCCCTCTGGAAACACCATATATTTT	CASRDTPSGNTIYF
TRBV4-1	TRBD1	TRBJ2-7	NA	TGCGCCAGCAGCCAAGAGAACAGGGGGTCCTACGAGCAGTACTTC	CASSQENRGSYEQYF
TRBV5-4	NA	TRBJ2-2	NA	TGTGCCAGCAGCTTGCAGAACACCGGGGAGCTGTTTTTT	CASSLQNTGELFF
TRBV19	TRBD1	TRBJ1-1	NA	TGTGCCAGTAGTATAAGGGGAACAGGGGTGACGAACACTGAAGCTTTCTTT	CASSIRGTGVTNTEAFF
TRBV7-2	TRBD1	TRBJ2-1	NA	TGTGCCAGCAGCTTAGGGGGACAGGGGGTGCATGAGCAGTTCTTC	CASSLGGQGVHEQFF
TRBV11-2	NA	TRBJ2-2	NA	TGTGCCAGCAGCTTTGGGGGCGCAGGGACCGGGGAGCTGTTTTTT	CASSFGGAGTGELFF
TRBV4-1	TRBD2	TRBJ2-5	NA	TGCGCCAGCAGCCTCGGACTAGCGGGTAGAGAGACCCAGTACTTC	CASSLGLAGRETQYF
TRBV5-1	TRBD2	TRBJ2-7	NA	TGCGCCAGCAGCTTGGGAGGGCCTAGCGGGGGTGTGGAGCAGTACTTC	CASSLGGPSGGVEQYF
TRBV15	TRBD2	TRBJ2-1	NA	TGTGCCACCAGAGACGAGGGGAGGGATAGCAATGAGCAGTTCTTC	CATRDEGRDSNEQFF
TRBV27	TRBD2	TRBJ2-7	NA	TGTGCCAGCAGTTTACTGGGCGGGAGCTACGAGCAGTACTTC	CASSLLGGSYEQYF
TRBV7-8	NA	TRBJ2-4	NA	TGTGCCAGCAGCTTAGCAGGGGTTGAGAACATTCAGTACTTC	CASSLAGVENIQYF
TRBV28	NA	TRBJ2-5	NA	TGTGCCAGCAGTTCCTCCGACTTACCATGGACCCAGTACTTC	CASSSSDLPWTQYF
TRBV11-3	NA	TRBJ1-2	few	TGTGCCAGCAGCTTACGAGTCAACTATGGCTACACCTTC	CASSLRVNYGYTF
TRBV30	NA	TRBJ1-4	NA	TGTGCCTGGAGCGGACAGAACCAAGGAGAAAAACTGTTTTTT	CAWSGQNQGEKLFF
TRBV7-3	TRBD1	TRBJ1-2	once	TGTGCCAGCAGCACCGCCGGGACAGGGGTCGGCTACACCTTC	CASSTAGTGVGYTF
TRBV7-9	TRBD1	TRBJ2-1	NA	TGTGCCAGCAGCGCGGACAGGGGGAATGAGCAGTTCTTC	CASSADRGNEQFF
TRBV7-3	TRBD1	TRBJ2-1	NA	TGTGCCAGCAGCTTAGTGCGACAGGGGCGCGATGAGCAGTTCTTC	CASSLVRQGRDEQFF
TRBV27	TRBD1	TRBJ2-1	NA	TGTGCCAGCAGTCCAGGACAGGTAGTACGAAGTGAGCAGTTCTTC	CASSPGQVVRSEQFF
TRBV3-1/TRBV3-2	NA	TRBJ1-2	NA	TGTGCCAGCAGCCCCCGCGGAGGGACTTATGGCTACACCTTC	CASSPRGGTYGYTF
TRBV29-1	TRBD1	TRBJ1-2	NA	TGCAGCGTCGAGGGACAGGGGGCTTATGGCTACACCTTC	CSVEGQGAYGYTF
TRBV6-5	NA	TRBJ1-6	NA	TGTGCCAGCACAAGGAGTGGTTCCTATAATTCACCCCTCCACTTT	CASTRSGSYNSPLHF